This record concerns one T cell receptor (beta chain) sequence. Its antigen remains unknown. PCR was run on genomic DNA. The TCR beta CDR3 region was amplified using 30 forward and 13 reverse primers. Via MiXCR, TCRdb re-called the multiplex PCR reads, giving one row per CDR3 protein. The table records 250,000 to 300,000 distinct CDR3 sequences, 45% to 60% of them present only once. This sample is drawn from a study of type 1 and type 2 diabetes patients. As for the study in general: Samples came from type 1 diabetic, type 2 diabetic or nondiabetic people, recruited in China. CD4+ or CD8+ T cells were positively selected from PBMCs with microbeads.

Study-level results: Type 2 diabetes and control V and J usage correlated highly, 0.8 to 0.97. Type 1 diabetes repertoires were significantly less diverse than type 2 diabetes ones.

Germline V gene data show CDR1 as ENHRY and CDR2 as SYGVKD. This CDR3 has 15 amino acids. Trimming stripped 4 bases from V and 3 bases from J, with 15 bases between. The sample taken for sequencing was peripheral blood mononuclear cells (PBMCs). The sequence was collected from a man between 18 and 29 years old with type 2 diabetes. J is TRBJ1-1 and V is TRBV10-3; maybe TRBD1 (5 bases). CDR3 coding DNA: TGTGCCATCAGTGGCTTAAGGGACTCGGACACTGAAGCTTTCTTT. Amino acid sequence: CAISGLRDSDTEAFF.